This note documents a single TCR beta chain sequence. The antigen remains undetermined. V was cut by 1 base and J by 3 bases, with 7 bases left in between. From germline, CDR1 is MNHEY and CDR2 SMNVEV (reference sequence). This CDR3 contains 14 residues. The sample is drawn from a study of CD8+ T cells in alopecia areata. General study points: Clonality exceeded that of normal scalp in lesional scalp, most notably in alopecia totalis/universalis.

Sequencing relied on a cDNA template that was reverse transcribed from extracted RNA. Assay used: immunoSEQ multiplex PCR; TCRdb lists only in-frame clones, some missing. The data hold more than 200,000 clones, with 67% observed a single time. Cell sorting on a FACSAria was used to separate CD4+ and CD8+ T cells from the PBMCs. The receptor's source is a human donor with alopecia areata. The input for sequencing was CD4+ T cells sorted from blood, taken at week 0. V is TRBV27 and J is TRBJ1-5; D is ambiguous. The CDR3 bases are TGTGCCAGCAGTTTATTGTCCGCCAATCAGCCCCAGCATTTT. Protein product: CASSLLSANQPQHF.